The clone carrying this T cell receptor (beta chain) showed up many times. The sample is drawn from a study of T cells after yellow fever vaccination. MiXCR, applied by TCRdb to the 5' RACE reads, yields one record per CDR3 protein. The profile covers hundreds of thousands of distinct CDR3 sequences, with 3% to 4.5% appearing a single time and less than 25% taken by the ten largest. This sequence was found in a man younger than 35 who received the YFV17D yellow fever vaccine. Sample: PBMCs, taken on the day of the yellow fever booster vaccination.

The CDR3, as DNA: TGTGCCAGCAGGGGGGCGGGCGGGCCCACCTACGAGCAGTACTTC. Translated: CASRGAGGPTYEQYF. J is TRBJ2-7 and V is TRBV6-6, with TRBD1 as a possible D gene (6 bases). This CDR3 is 15 amino acids long. The germline V gene encodes CDR1 MNHNY and CDR2 SVGAGI (reference sequence). V was cut by 6 bases and J by 2 bases, with 17 bases left in between.